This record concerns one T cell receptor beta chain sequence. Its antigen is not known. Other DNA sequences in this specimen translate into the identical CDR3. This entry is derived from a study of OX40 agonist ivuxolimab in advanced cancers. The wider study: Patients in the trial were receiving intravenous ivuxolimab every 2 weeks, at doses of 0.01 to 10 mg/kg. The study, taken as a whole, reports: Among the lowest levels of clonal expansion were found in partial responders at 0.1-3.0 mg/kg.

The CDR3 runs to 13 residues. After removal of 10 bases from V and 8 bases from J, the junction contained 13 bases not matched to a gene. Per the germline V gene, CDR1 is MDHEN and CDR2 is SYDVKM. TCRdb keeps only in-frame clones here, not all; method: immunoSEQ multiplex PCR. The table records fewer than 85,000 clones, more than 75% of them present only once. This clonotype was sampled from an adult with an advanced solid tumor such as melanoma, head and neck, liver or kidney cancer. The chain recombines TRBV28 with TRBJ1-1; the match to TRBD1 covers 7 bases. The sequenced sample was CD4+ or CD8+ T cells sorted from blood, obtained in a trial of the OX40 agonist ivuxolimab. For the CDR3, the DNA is TGTGCCACCCGCAGGGGGGGGCTCGCGGAAGCTTTCTTT. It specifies CATRRGGLAEAFF.